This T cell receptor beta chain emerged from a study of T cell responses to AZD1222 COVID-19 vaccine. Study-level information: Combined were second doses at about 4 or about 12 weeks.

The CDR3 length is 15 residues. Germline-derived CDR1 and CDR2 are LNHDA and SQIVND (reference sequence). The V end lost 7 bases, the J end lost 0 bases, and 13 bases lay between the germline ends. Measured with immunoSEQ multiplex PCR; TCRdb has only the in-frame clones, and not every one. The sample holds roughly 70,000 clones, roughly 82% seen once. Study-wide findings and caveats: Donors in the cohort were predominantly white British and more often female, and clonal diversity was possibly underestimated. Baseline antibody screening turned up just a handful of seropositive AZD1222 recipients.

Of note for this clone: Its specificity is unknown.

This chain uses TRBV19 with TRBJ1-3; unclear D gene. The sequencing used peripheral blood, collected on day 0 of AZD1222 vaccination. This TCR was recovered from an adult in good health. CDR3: CASTHQVHSGNTIYF. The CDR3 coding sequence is TGTGCCAGTACCCATCAGGTCCACTCTGGAAACACCATATATTTT. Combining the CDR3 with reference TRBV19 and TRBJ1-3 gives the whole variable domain DGGITQSPKYLFRKEGQNVTLSCEQNLNHDAMYWYRQDPGQGLRLIYYSQIVNDFQKGDIAEGYSVSREKKESFPLTVTSAQKNPTAFYLCASTHQVHSGNTIYFGEGSWLTVV.